A selection of T cell receptor beta chains follows, all from one sample in a study of cytomegalovirus exposure and HLA in healthy donors. Repertoires were generated with immunoSEQ multiplex PCR, while TCRdb's copy carries only in-frame clones and drops some. The repertoire has roughly 150,000 clones, around 75% of them found once; the top ten carry around 3%. The source material was PBMCs. These receptors all come from a woman aged 45 to 65 in good health and CMV-seropositive. The CDR3 runs from the conserved cysteine through the conserved F or W.

cdr3_aa j_call v_call cdr3_length
CASSLGTQGLPLHF TRBJ1-6 TRBV7-8 14
CASSQDRARAAKQYF TRBJ2-7 TRBV14 15
CASKREPSNEKLFF TRBJ1-4 TRBV6-1 14
CAWSGGQPYLRQETQYF TRBJ2-5 TRBV30 17
CASSSQGPQETQYF TRBJ2-5 TRBV5-1 14
CASSTRVGTDTQYF TRBJ2-3 TRBV5-4 14
CASSLSGQGNQPQHF TRBJ1-5 TRBV11-2 15
CASSLTPRGRAYNEQFF TRBJ2-1 TRBV5-1 17
CASSLQPTYEQYF TRBJ2-7 TRBV27 13
CASSPGREEYTQYF TRBJ2-3 TRBV5-1 14
CASSEPPGDSYNEQFF TRBJ2-1 TRBV2 16
CASSANQGNYGYTF TRBJ1-2 TRBV9 14
CASLRGQGNTGELFF TRBJ2-2 TRBV2 15
CASSLRLDKETQYF TRBJ2-5 TRBV7-9 14
CASSERKAGTSSYTF TRBJ1-2 TRBV25-1 15